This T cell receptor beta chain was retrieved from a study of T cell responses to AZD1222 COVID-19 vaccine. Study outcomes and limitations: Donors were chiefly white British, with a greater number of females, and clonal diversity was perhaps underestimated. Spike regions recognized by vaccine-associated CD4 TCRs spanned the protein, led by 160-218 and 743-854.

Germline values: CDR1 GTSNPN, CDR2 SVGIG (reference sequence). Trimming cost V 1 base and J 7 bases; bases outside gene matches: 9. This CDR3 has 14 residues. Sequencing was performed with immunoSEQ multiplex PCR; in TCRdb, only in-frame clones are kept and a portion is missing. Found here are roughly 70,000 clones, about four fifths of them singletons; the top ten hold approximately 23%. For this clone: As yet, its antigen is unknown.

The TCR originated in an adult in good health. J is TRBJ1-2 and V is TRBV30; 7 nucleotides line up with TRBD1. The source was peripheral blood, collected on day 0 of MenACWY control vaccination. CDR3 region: CAWSAHGQASGYTF. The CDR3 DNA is TGTGCCTGGAGTGCCCACGGACAGGCGAGTGGCTACACCTTC.